This paragraph reports one T cell receptor (beta chain). The target antigen is unknown. Profiled with immunoSEQ multiplex PCR; TCRdb holds only in-frame clones, not every one. Of tens of thousands of clones in the sample, 94% were seen once. The CDR3 contains 13 residues. Germline V CDR1 and CDR2: SNHLY, FYNNEI. Deletions cut 5 bases from V and 2 bases from J, with 9 bases between. These data are taken from a study of graft-versus-host responses after intestinal transplantation. Turning to the study itself: The study gave all recipients anti-thymocyte globulin induction, then tacrolimus and steroids for 2 to 3 years.

The sequence came from a human donor who was the organ donor for an intestinal transplant. This sequence joins TRBV2 and TRBJ1-2; no clear D. Sequenced here: unstimulated CD4+ T cells sorted from spleen or lymph node cells, sampled before transplant. The DNA for the CDR3 is TGTGCCAGCAGTAAAGGACCGAACTATGGCTACACCTTC. Translated, it gives CASSKGPNYGYTF.